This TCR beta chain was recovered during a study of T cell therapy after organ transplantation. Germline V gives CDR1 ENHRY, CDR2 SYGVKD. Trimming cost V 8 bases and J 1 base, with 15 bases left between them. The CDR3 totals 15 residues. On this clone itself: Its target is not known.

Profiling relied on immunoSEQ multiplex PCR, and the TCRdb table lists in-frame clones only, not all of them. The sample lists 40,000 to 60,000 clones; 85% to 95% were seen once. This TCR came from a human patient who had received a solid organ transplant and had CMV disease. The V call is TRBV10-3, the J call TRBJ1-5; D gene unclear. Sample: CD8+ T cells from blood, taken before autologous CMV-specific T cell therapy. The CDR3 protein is CAIGREVESNQPQHF. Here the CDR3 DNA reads TGTGCCATCGGGCGGGAGGTCGAAAGCAATCAGCCCCAGCATTTT.